What follows are 26 T cell receptor beta chains derived from one specimen sequenced in a study of graft-versus-host responses after intestinal transplantation. Researchers placed roughly 200,000 CFSE-labeled responder cells in culture with roughly 200,000 irradiated, violet-dye-labeled stimulator cells. Only in-frame clones appear in the TCRdb table, and some are missing; sequencing was by immunoSEQ multiplex PCR. The repertoire holds roughly 15,000 clones, more than 30% seen once, with roughly 14% in the top ten. The material sequenced was alloreactive CD8+ T cells from a mixed lymphocyte reaction culture, taken before intestinal transplant. Noted subset: CFSE-low proliferating T cells sorted from roughly six-day pre-transplant mixed lymphocyte reaction (GvH or HvG direction). These receptors were obtained from a human patient who received an intestinal transplant.

The V and J genes are TRBV12-2 and TRBJ2-4; the table calls TRBD2, which could not be checked here. TRBV12-2 is tagged as a pseudogene. The CDR3 covers 17 residues. CDR3 amino acids: CASRLAAGGAPKNIQYF. For the CDR3, the DNA is TGTGCAAGTCGCTTAGCAGCCGGGGGTGCACCCAAAAACATTCAGTACTTC.

The chain recombines TRBV9 with TRBJ2-7; D is possibly TRBD1 (5 bases). Trimming pared 4 bases from V and 2 bases from J, leaving 16 bases between. Germline lookup yields CDR1 SGDLS and CDR2 YYNGEE. The CDR3 contains 15 residues. The chain's CDR3 is CASSSGPLDTYEQYF. The CDR3 nucleotides read TGTGCCAGCAGCTCAGGGCCCCTAGATACCTACGAGCAGTACTTC.

The chain has TRBV7-8 and TRBJ1-4, with 9 bases identical to TRBD1. CDR1 is SGHVS, CDR2 FQNEAQ, per germline. Trimming at V came to 0 bases and at J to 8 bases, leaving 7 bases not matched to a gene. The CDR3 length is 16 residues. This CDR3 is CASSLAPGQGGEKLFF. CDR3 coding DNA: TGTGCCAGCAGCTTAGCCCCGGGACAGGGTGGCGAAAAACTGTTTTTT.

This clone was counted a few times. V is TRBV30 and J is TRBJ2-2; maybe TRBD1 (7 bases). V was trimmed by 2 bases and J by 7 bases, leaving 8 bases between them. Looked up from germline, CDR1 is GTSNPN and CDR2 is SVGIG (reference sequence). This CDR3 has 12 residues. CDR3 in amino acids: CAWSQGGGELFF. CDR3 coding DNA: TGTGCCTGGAGTCAGGGGGGCGGGGAGCTGTTTTTT.

The CDR3 region has the DNA TGTGCCAGCAGCTTAGGGCTGACCGGGACAGGGGGATACAATGAGCAGTTCTTC. As protein: CASSLGLTGTGGYNEQFF. This chain joins TRBV7-2 and TRBJ2-1; 11 bases are a match to TRBD1. CDR1 and CDR2 from the germline V gene are SGHTA and FQGNSA. CDR3 length: 18 residues. The V and J ends lost 1 base and 4 bases, in that order; junction bases with no gene match: 9.

The genes are TRBV7-2 and TRBJ2-1, with TRBD2 matching 12 bases. The CDR3 contains 16 residues. Trimming cost V 1 base and J 10 bases; bases outside gene matches: 8. Germline V gene data show CDR1 as SGHTA and CDR2 as FQGNSA. CDR3 sequence reads: CASSLGLAGARREQFF. In nucleotides, the CDR3 is TGTGCCAGCAGCTTAGGACTAGCGGGGGCCCGAAGGGAGCAGTTCTTC. The whole variable domain, filled in from reference TRBV7-2 and TRBJ2-1, reads GAGVSQSPSNKVTEKGKDVELRCDPISGHTALYWYRQSLGQGLEFLIYFQGNSAPDKSGLPSDRFSAERTGGSVSTLTIQRTQQEDSAVYLCASSLGLAGARREQFFGPGTRLTVL.

This clone turned up a few times. This chain links TRBV4-1 with TRBJ2-5, with 11 bases aligning to TRBD2. Germline assignment: CDR1 MGHRA and CDR2 YSYEKL. The CDR3 extends over 16 amino acids. The junction had 6 bases not matched to a gene; V was cut back by 1 base and J by 5 bases. The CDR3 coding sequence is TGCGCCAGCAGCCAAGGGACTAGCGGGCTTTGGGAGACCCAGTACTTC. It encodes CASSQGTSGLWETQYF.

This rearrangement joins TRBV5-1 to TRBJ2-7, with D possibly TRBD1 on 6 matching bases. The V end was cut by 3 bases, the J end by 6 bases, with 16 bases between. The CDR3 is 14 residues long. Germline V gives CDR1 SGHRS, CDR2 YFSETQ. The CDR3 sequence: CASSSLQGLAEQYF. CDR3 nucleotides: TGCGCCAGCAGCTCGCTACAGGGCTTGGCCGAGCAGTACTTC.

A few counts support this clone. The chain combines TRBV6-1 with TRBJ2-7; D possibly corresponds to TRBD2 (6 bases). The CDR3 runs to 11 residues. Germline CDR1 reads MNHNS; CDR2 reads SASEGT. V lost 3 bases and J 11 bases, leaving 11 bases between the germline ends. This CDR3 reads CASSEWDSKYF. As DNA, the CDR3 is TGTGCCAGCAGTGAGTGGGACTCGAAGTACTTC.

V usage is TRBV19 and J usage is TRBJ1-2; D is unresolved. CDR1 LNHDA and CDR2 SQIVND come from the germline V gene (reference sequence). V was pared by 3 bases and J by 8 bases, with 13 bases between. CDR3 size: 13 residues. Written as DNA, the CDR3 is TGTGCCAGTAGTATGGGGTCGGGATTGGGCTACACCTTC. Amino acid sequence: CASSMGSGLGYTF.

This clone was recorded a few times. The chain recombines TRBV2 with TRBJ1-6; a possible D gene is TRBD1 (6 bases). CDR3 length: 14 amino acids. With 6 bases removed from V and 7 bases from J, the gap between germline ends came to 13 bases. The V gene's germline CDR1 is SNHLY and CDR2 FYNNEI. CDR3: CASSRRTENSPLHF. The CDR3 nucleotides are TGTGCCAGCAGCAGAAGGACAGAAAATTCACCCCTCCACTTT.

In its sample, this clone was seen a few times. This chain connects TRBV6-1 to TRBJ1-2; a possible D gene is TRBD1 (5 bases). The germline V and J ends were trimmed by 5 bases and 3 bases, with 16 bases remaining between them. Germline CDR1 MNHNS, CDR2 SASEGT. This CDR3 has 15 amino acids. Here the CDR3 reads CASSLSWTGDYGYTF. CDR3 nucleotide sequence: TGTGCCAGCAGTCTCTCTTGGACGGGGGACTATGGCTACACCTTC.

The rearrangement uses TRBV9 and TRBJ2-2; TRBD2 aligns across 8 bases. The CDR3 totals 15 residues. Trimming cost V 2 bases and J 0 bases; bases outside gene matches: 0. Germline V CDR1 and CDR2: SGDLS, YYNGEE. CDR3 sequence reads: CASSVSGANTGELFF. CDR3 DNA sequence: TGTGCCAGCAGCGTTAGCGGGGCGAACACCGGGGAGCTGTTTTTT.

This clone was counted between two and nine times. The sample holds other DNA sequences that translate to the same CDR3. The V call is TRBV6-5, the J call TRBJ2-2; D is unclear. Trimming shortened V by 2 bases and J by 2 bases, and 3 bases separated the two germline ends. The CDR3 is 13 residues long. Germline loops: CDR1 MNHEY, CDR2 SVGAGI. The CDR3 region has the DNA TGTGCCAGCAGTTACCTAAACACCGGGGAGCTGTTTTTT. Translation gives CASSYLNTGELFF.

This chain joins TRBV21-1 and TRBJ2-7; the D segment call TRBD1 is taken from the table without a DNA check. TRBV21-1 is tagged as a pseudogene. The CDR3 is made up of 16 amino acids. The CDR3 protein is CASSKVLGTGGYEQYF. As DNA, the CDR3 is TGTGCCAGCAGCAAAGTACTCGGGACAGGGGGCTACGAGCAGTACTTC.

The V gene is TRBV10-3, the J gene TRBJ2-7, with a tentative D call TRBD1 (6 bases). The CDR3 spans 13 residues. Trimming cost V 4 bases and J 2 bases, with 9 bases left between them. CDR1 and CDR2 from the germline V gene are ENHRY and SYGVKD. The CDR3 protein is CAISGRDTYEQYF. The DNA for the CDR3 is TGTGCCATCAGTGGTAGGGACACCTACGAGCAGTACTTC.

The chain has TRBV7-8 and TRBJ1-1; 8 bases are a match to TRBD1. With V trimmed by 5 bases and J by 6 bases, 5 bases remained unmatched. Germline V lookup: CDR1 SGHVS, CDR2 FQNEAQ. This CDR3 region has 13 residues. Here the CDR3 DNA reads TGTGCCAGCAGCCTGGACAGGGCCGCTGAAGCTTTCTTT. Translating gives CASSLDRAAEAFF.

The rearrangement joins TRBV6-4 to TRBJ2-5, with 8 bases aligning to TRBD2. This CDR3 contains 14 residues. The V segment lost 3 bases and the J segment 3 bases; nucleotides outside the gene matches: 3. Looked up from germline, CDR1 is MRHNA and CDR2 is SNTAGT. CDR3 loop: CASSEREVKETQYF. The CDR3, as DNA: TGTGCCAGCAGTGAGCGGGAGGTCAAAGAGACCCAGTACTTC.

The sample holds a few counts of this clone. J is TRBJ2-7 and V is TRBV5-1; D ambiguous. Germline V gene lookup returns CDR1 SGHRS and CDR2 YFSETQ. There are 12 residues in the CDR3. Trimming shortened V by 0 bases and J by 3 bases, and 4 bases separated the two germline ends. The CDR3 DNA follows: TGCGCCAGCAGCTTGGTCGGCTACGAGCAGTACTTC. Protein product: CASSLVGYEQYF. Drawing the rest from reference TRBV5-1 and TRBJ2-7, the complete variable domain is KAGVTQTPRYLIKTRGQQVTLSCSPISGHRSVSWYQQTPGQGLQFLFEYFSETQRNKGNFPGRFSGRQFSNSRSEMNVSTLELGDSALYLCASSLVGYEQYFGPGTRLTVT.

This clone ranks as medium-sized. The CDR3 here is CAWSWASGETQYF. Here the CDR3 DNA reads TGTGCCTGGAGTTGGGCTAGCGGGGAGACCCAGTACTTC. V gene TRBV30 combines with J gene TRBJ2-5; the match to TRBD2 covers 8 bases. The germline gives CDR1 GTSNPN, CDR2 SVGIG (reference sequence). V lost 2 bases to trimming and J lost 5 bases; unmatched junction nucleotides: 4. The CDR3 length is 13 residues.

The chain recombines TRBV9 with TRBJ2-1; 8 nucleotides agree with TRBD2. The junction had 1 base not matched to a gene; V was cut back by 0 bases and J by 2 bases. From germline, CDR1 is SGDLS and CDR2 YYNGEE. CDR3 size: 15 residues. The CDR3 sequence: CASSVEGLAYNEQFF. The CDR3 bases are TGTGCCAGCAGCGTAGAGGGACTAGCCTACAATGAGCAGTTCTTC.

In this sample, this clone turned up a few times. CDR3 DNA: TGTGCCAGCAGTGAATTGTCTAGCGGGGTGGATGAGCAGTTCTTC. It is translated as CASSELSSGVDEQFF. The chain links TRBV2 to TRBJ2-1; 9 bases match TRBD2. Germline CDR1 is SNHLY and CDR2 is FYNNEI. The CDR3 contains 15 residues. V shed 2 bases and J 8 bases; nucleotides not matched to a gene: 7.

This clone was counted a few times. The rearrangement links TRBV30 to TRBJ2-5; 9 nucleotides line up with TRBD1. Germline values: CDR1 GTSNPN, CDR2 SVGIG (reference sequence). The CDR3 runs to 16 residues. The junction had 10 bases not matched to a gene; V was cut back by 1 base and J by 4 bases. CDR3 loop: CAWSAPGTGWGETQYF. CDR3 DNA sequence: TGTGCCTGGAGTGCACCCGGGACAGGGTGGGGAGAGACCCAGTACTTC.

This clone was observed a handful of times. CDR3 amino acids: CASSTQGASYEQYF. The CDR3 DNA reads TGTGCCAGCAGCACACAGGGGGCCTCCTACGAGCAGTACTTC. The chain has TRBV7-2 and TRBJ2-7; 9 bases line up with TRBD1. The J segment lost 0 bases and the V segment lost 5 bases, leaving 2 bases of the junction unmatched. CDR1 and CDR2 (germline): SGHTA, FQGNSA. The CDR3 totals 14 residues.

This clone was counted only a few times. The rearrangement uses TRBV7-9 and TRBJ2-3; possible D gene TRBD2, 5 bases. CDR1 SEHNR and CDR2 FQNEAQ come from the germline V gene (reference sequence). The CDR3 spans 15 residues. The ends were cut back, 6 bases at V and 4 bases at J, with 17 bases in the middle. CDR3 loop: CASRPWERFPDTQYF. In DNA form, the CDR3 reads TGTGCCAGCAGACCCTGGGAGAGATTCCCAGATACGCAGTATTTT. The full variable domain, in which reference TRBV7-9 and TRBJ2-3 provide the parts outside the CDR3, is DTGVSQNPRHKITKRGQNVTFRCDPISEHNRLYWYRQTLGQGPEFLTYFQNEAQLEKSRLLSDRFSAERPKGSFSTLEIQRTEQGDSAMYLCASRPWERFPDTQYFGPGTRLTVL.

This clone was seen a few times. The V gene is TRBV15, the J gene TRBJ1-2; D ambiguous. Germline CDR1 reads LNHNV; CDR2 reads YYDKDF (reference sequence). The CDR3 consists of 13 residues. Trimming cost V 6 bases and J 0 bases, with 8 bases left between them. For the CDR3, the DNA is TGTGCCACCAGTTACAGATCTAACTATGGCTACACCTTC. It encodes CATSYRSNYGYTF.